This T cell receptor (beta chain) derives from a study of T cell responses to AZD1222 COVID-19 vaccine. This clone was counted only a few times. As yet, its antigen is unknown. CDR1 MDHEN and CDR2 SYDVKM come from the germline V gene. Trimming left V 5 bases short and J 2 bases short, with 16 bases between. This CDR3 is built from 15 residues. Pooling covered second doses at about 4 or about 12 weeks. This table comes from immunoSEQ multiplex PCR, and its TCRdb copy is limited to in-frame clones, with some not included. The sample holds 90,000 to 150,000 clones, about nine tenths seen once. Study-level results: Among AZD1222 vaccinees, only 5 to 7 were seropositive at baseline. As reported, nearly half of all spike-specific TCRs target variant regions that are unmutated. The donors showed a predominance of white British ancestry and of females, with possible underestimation of clonal diversity.

The TCR was taken from an adult who received the AZD1222 COVID-19 vaccine. The chain joins TRBV28 to TRBJ2-7; unclear D gene. The material was peripheral blood, obtained 28 days after the second AZD1222 dose. The CDR3 region is CASSTPGLRTYEQYF. The CDR3 nucleotides are TGTGCCAGCAGTACCCCCGGGCTCCGGACCTACGAGCAGTACTTC. Together with reference TRBV28 and TRBJ2-7, the CDR3 gives the full variable domain: DVKVTQSSRYLVKRTGEKVFLECVQDMDHENMFWYRQDPGLGLRLIYFSYDVKMKEKGDIPEGYSVSREKKERFSLILESASTNQTSMYLCASSTPGLRTYEQYFGPGTRLTVT.